Sequencing of this T cell receptor (beta chain) was carried out in a study of blood T cell repertoires in COVID-19. Per the germline V gene, CDR1 is MDHEN and CDR2 is SYDVKM. Trimming cost V 6 bases and J 7 bases, with 13 bases left between them. The CDR3 is made up of 13 amino acids. In the original processing: How many nucleated cells were present was estimated from reference gene primer amplification. Here immunoSEQ multiplex PCR was the method, and the copy in TCRdb shows in-frame clones only, minus some. V and J calls and clone size are given by that table; D and trimming were obtained from the DNA. The sample has roughly 250,000 clones; more than 85% are singletons.

V usage is TRBV28 and J usage is TRBJ1-5; D remains ambiguous. Material for sequencing was PBMCs or T cells enriched from blood (not recorded which). This TCR was sampled from a woman in her forties or fifties who had recovered from COVID-19. The CDR3 loop reads CASRDGAGQPQHF. The CDR3 DNA follows: TGTGCCAGCAGGGACGGAGCGGGGCAGCCCCAGCATTTT.